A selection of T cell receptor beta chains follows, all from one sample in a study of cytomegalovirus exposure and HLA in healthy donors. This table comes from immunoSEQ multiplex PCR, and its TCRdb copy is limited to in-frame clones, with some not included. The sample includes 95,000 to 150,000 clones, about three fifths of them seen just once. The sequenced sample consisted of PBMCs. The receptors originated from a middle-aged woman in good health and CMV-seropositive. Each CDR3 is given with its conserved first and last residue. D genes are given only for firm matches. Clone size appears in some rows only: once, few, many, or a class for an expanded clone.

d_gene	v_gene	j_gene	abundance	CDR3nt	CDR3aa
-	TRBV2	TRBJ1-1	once	TGTGCCAGCATCAAAAGTCAGGCGCAAAACCCTGAAGCTTTCTTT	CASIKSQAQNPEAFF
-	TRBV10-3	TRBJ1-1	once	TGTGCCATCAGTGACGCCGGGACAAAGACTGTGGACACTGAAGCTTTCTTT	CAISDAGTKTVDTEAFF
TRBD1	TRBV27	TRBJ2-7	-	TGTGCCAGCAGCGAAATAACCCGGGACAGGGGCTACGAGCAGTACTTC	CASSEITRDRGYEQYF
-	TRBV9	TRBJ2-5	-	TGTGCCAGCAGCACCCCCGGGTTCGAAGAGACCCAGTACTTC	CASSTPGFEETQYF
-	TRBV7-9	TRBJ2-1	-	TGTGCCAGCAGCTACGACAGTTACAATGAGCAGTTCTTC	CASSYDSYNEQFF
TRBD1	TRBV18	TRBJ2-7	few	TGTGCCAGCTCGCTTACTCCGGGACAGCGTCATGCGGCCGAGCAGTACTTC	CASSLTPGQRHAAEQYF
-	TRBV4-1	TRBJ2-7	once	TGTGCCAGCAGCCAGGGAGGAGACGAGCAGTACTTC	CASSQGGDEQYF
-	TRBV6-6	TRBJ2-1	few	TGTGCCAGCAGTTACCCCGGGAGTGGCCTGTTCTTC	CASSYPGSGLFF
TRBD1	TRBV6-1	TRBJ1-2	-	TGTGCCAGCAGTGAAGCGTTTTACAGGGGGCCTGGCTACACCTTC	CASSEAFYRGPGYTF
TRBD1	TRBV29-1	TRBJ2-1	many	TGCAGCGTTCCGCTCGACAGGGGCGGGCAGTTCTTC	CSVPLDRGGQFF
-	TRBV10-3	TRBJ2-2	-	TGTGCCATCAGATCACTAGGTGGGGCCGGGGAGCTGTTTTTT	CAIRSLGGAGELFF
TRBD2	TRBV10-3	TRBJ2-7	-	TGTGCCATCAGTGAGTCGAAGGATTCGAGCGGGAGCTCCTACGAGCAGTACTTC	CAISESKDSSGSSYEQYF
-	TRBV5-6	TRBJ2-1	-	TGTGCCAGCAGCTTGGTGGTAGCGAATGAGCAGTTCTTC	CASSLVVANEQFF
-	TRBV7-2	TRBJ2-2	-	TGTGCCAGCAGCTTAGCTGGGGGCGCGACCGGGGAGCTGTTTTTT	CASSLAGGATGELFF
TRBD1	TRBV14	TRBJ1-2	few	TGTGCCAGCAGCCAAGATGGCCCCAGGGGGTCAGGCTACACCTTC	CASSQDGPRGSGYTF
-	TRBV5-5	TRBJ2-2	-	TGTGCCAGCAGCTTGGAGGGGACCGGGGAGCTGTTTTTT	CASSLEGTGELFF
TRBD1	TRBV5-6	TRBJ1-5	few	TGTGCCAGCATCCCCTCAAGGCCCGGACAGGGAGGGCAGCCCCAGCATTTT	CASIPSRPGQGGQPQHF
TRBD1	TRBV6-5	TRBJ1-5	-	TGTGCCAGCAGTTCTGGACAGGGGTCCACTCAGCCCCAGCATTTT	CASSSGQGSTQPQHF
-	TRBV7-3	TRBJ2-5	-	TGTGCCAGCAGCGGAGCCGAGGAGACCCAGTACTTC	CASSGAEETQYF
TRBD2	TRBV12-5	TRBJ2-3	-	TGTGCTAGTGGTTTGGTCCTAGCGGGAGGCACAGATACGCAGTATTTT	CASGLVLAGGTDTQYF
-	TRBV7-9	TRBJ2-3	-	TGTGCCAGCAGCCCGGCCAGCCACGGGGCAGATACGCAGTATTTT	CASSPASHGADTQYF
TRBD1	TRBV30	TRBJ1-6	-	TGTGCCTGGAGCCGGGACAGTGGTATTTCACCCCTCCACTTT	CAWSRDSGISPLHF
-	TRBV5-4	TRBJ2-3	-	TGTGCCAGCAGCTTGTCCGGGGTCCCAGATACGCAGTATTTT	CASSLSGVPDTQYF
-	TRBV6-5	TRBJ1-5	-	TGTGCCAGCAGTTACGGACAGAACAATCAGCCCCAGCATTTT	CASSYGQNNQPQHF
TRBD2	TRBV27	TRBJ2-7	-	TGTGCCAGCAGTTTCCAGCGGGAGGGCCTCTACGAGCAGTACTTC	CASSFQREGLYEQYF
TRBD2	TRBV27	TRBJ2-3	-	TGTGCCAGCAGTCCGGGGGGGGAGAGCACGCAGTATTTT	CASSPGGESTQYF
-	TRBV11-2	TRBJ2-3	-	TGTGCCAGCAGCTTAATCCAGGTGCAGGGTACGCAGTATTTT	CASSLIQVQGTQYF
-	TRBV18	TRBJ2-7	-	TGTGCCAGCTCAGACCAGGGGAAGTCGGAGCAGTACTTC	CASSDQGKSEQYF
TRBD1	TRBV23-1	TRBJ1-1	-	TGCGCCAGCAGTCAAGCGCCCTCGACAGGGCTCACTGAAGCTTTCTTT	CASSQAPSTGLTEAFF
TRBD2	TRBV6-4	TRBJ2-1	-	TGTGCCAGCAGCCAGGACGGACTAGCGGGGGGCAATGAGCAGTTCTTC	CASSQDGLAGGNEQFF
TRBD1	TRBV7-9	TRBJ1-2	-	TGTGCCAGCAGCTCCAGGACAGGGCTCGGCTACACCTTC	CASSSRTGLGYTF
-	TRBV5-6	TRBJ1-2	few	TGTGCCAGCAGCTTGATCCTGGCAGAAGGCTACACCTTC	CASSLILAEGYTF
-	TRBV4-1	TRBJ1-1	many	TGCGCCAGCAGTTTGGACAGGAACACTGAAGCTTTCTTT	CASSLDRNTEAFF
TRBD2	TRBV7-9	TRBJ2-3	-	TGTGCCAGCAGCTTAGCGCCCGGGAGGAGAGGAACAGATACGCAGTATTTT	CASSLAPGRRGTDTQYF
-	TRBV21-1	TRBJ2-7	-	TGTGCCAGCAGCAAAGAGGCGCCAGGGCAGGGAAGCTACCTTGCTAGCGGGAAGTCGAGCGAGCAGTACTTC	CASSKEAPGQGSYLASGKSSEQYF
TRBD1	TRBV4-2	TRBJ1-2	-	TGTGCCAGCAGCCAAGAGTCCAGGGGGAATGGCTACACCTTC	CASSQESRGNGYTF
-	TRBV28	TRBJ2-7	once	TGTGCCAGCAGGCTCGCGCAGGGGAGAGAGCAGTACTTC	CASRLAQGREQYF
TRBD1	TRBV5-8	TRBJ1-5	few	TGTGCCAGCAACCCCGGGACAGGCGGGACCGATCAGCCCCAGCATTTT	CASNPGTGGTDQPQHF
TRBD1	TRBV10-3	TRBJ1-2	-	TGTGCCATCAGTGAACAGGGGGACTATGGCTACACCTTC	CAISEQGDYGYTF
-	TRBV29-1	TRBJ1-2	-	TGCAGCGTAGCCCAGGGGATTGGGTACTATGGCTACACCTTC	CSVAQGIGYYGYTF
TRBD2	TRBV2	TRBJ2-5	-	TGTGCCAGCAGTGGAGCGGGGGGATCCAGGGAGACCCAGTACTTC	CASSGAGGSRETQYF
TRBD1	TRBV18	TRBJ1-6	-	TGTGCCAGCTCACCAAGTGGGACAGGGGGTTTCAATTCACCCCTCCACTTT	CASSPSGTGGFNSPLHF
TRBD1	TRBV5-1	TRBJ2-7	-	TGCGCCAGCCACCCCGGGACAGGGGGCAGCGAGCAGTACTTC	CASHPGTGGSEQYF
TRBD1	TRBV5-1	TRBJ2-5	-	TGCGCCAGCACCTCCCGGACAGGGGGGAAAGAGACCCAGTACTTC	CASTSRTGGKETQYF
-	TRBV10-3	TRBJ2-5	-	TGTGCCATCAGTGACGGACAGCAAGAGACCCAGTACTTC	CAISDGQQETQYF
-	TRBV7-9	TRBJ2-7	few	TGTGCCAGCAGCTTCGACAGCTACGAGCAGTACTTC	CASSFDSYEQYF
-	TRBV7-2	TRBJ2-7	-	TGTGCCAGCAGCTTAGCGGCCGGGAGCTCCTACGAGCAGTACTTC	CASSLAAGSSYEQYF
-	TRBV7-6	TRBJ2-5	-	TGTGCCAGCAGCTTAAAGGGGGGGGCCCAGTACTTC	CASSLKGGAQYF
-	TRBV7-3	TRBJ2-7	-	TGTGCCAGCAGCTTAAATGGGGGGGCGTCTTTCGAGCAGTACTTC	CASSLNGGASFEQYF
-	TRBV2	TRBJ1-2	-	TGTGCCAGCCGGGGGGCGAACTATGGCTACCCCTTC	CASRGANYGYPF
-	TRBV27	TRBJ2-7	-	TGTGCCAGCAGGAGTATACAGTCTTCCTACGAGCAGTACTTC	CASRSIQSSYEQYF
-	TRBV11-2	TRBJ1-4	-	TGTGCCAGCAGCTTAGCGGGAGGGGGGAATGAAAAACTGTTTTTT	CASSLAGGGNEKLFF
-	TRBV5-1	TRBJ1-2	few	TGCGCCAGCAGCTTAACAGGGTTTGATGGCTACACCTTC	CASSLTGFDGYTF
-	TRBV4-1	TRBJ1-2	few	TGCGCCAGCAGCCAAGATCGAGGCCTCTGGGGCTACTATGGCTACCCCTTC	CASSQDRGLWGYYGYPF